This T cell receptor (beta chain) is from a study of blood T cells in healthy people across ages. The CDR3 runs 14 residues. The V end lost 4 bases, the J end lost 1 base, and 9 bases lay between the germline ends. CDR1 and CDR2 (germline): SNHLY, FYNNEI. Study-level results: Comparison with aged donors showed that long-lived donors had more naive CD4+ cells and higher diversity.

Primed by a sample-barcoded 5' primer and a J-beta primer mix, a second PCR proceeded for 7 to 11 cycles. Every cDNA molecule bore a tag from a template-switch adaptor containing 12 random nucleotides. Every sample produced at least 2.5 million CDR3-containing paired-end reads. TCRdb passed the 5' RACE reads through MiXCR, listing each CDR3 protein once. The sample includes approximately 1.5 million distinct CDR3 sequences, approximately 43% seen only once; the top ten take about 4%. This clonotype has at least ten counts. Its antigen is unidentified. Isolated per sample were at least 6 million PBMCs.

This TCR derives from a woman in her late teens or twenties in good health. V usage is TRBV2 and J usage is TRBJ2-3; a possible D gene is TRBD2 (6 bases). The sample consisted of blood. CDR3 sequence reads: CASSVERGTDTQYF. For the CDR3, the DNA is TGTGCCAGCAGTGTTGAGCGGGGCACAGATACGCAGTATTTT.